The rows below give T cell receptor beta chains drawn from one sample of a study of blood T cell repertoires in COVID-19. Produced via immunoSEQ multiplex PCR; TCRdb's table is partial and in-frame only. The sample shows under 45,000 clones, 85% of them seen only once. What was sequenced was peripheral blood. The receptors come from a man aged 50 or older with active COVID-19. CDR3s include the opening cysteine and the closing phenylalanine or tryptophan. Each record gives: V gene, D gene, J gene, clone size, CDR3 protein, CDR3 DNA. A D gene is named only where the DNA matches it firmly. Clone size is given for some rows only: seen once, a few or many times, or a class if the clone is expanded.

v_gene: TRBV3-1/TRBV3-2
d_gene: NA
j_gene: TRBJ1-1
abundance: NA
CDR3aa: CASSQGQGAEAFF
CDR3nt: TGTGCCAGCAGCCAAGGTCAGGGCGCTGAAGCTTTCTTT

v_gene: TRBV29-1
d_gene: TRBD1
j_gene: TRBJ1-5
abundance: few
CDR3aa: CSVTGTGTDQPQHF
CDR3nt: TGCAGCGTGACCGGGACAGGGACCGATCAGCCCCAGCATTTT

v_gene: TRBV11-3
d_gene: NA
j_gene: TRBJ2-3
abundance: NA
CDR3aa: CASSLGFYRDSTDTQYF
CDR3nt: TGTGCCAGCAGCTTAGGATTTTACAGGGATAGCACAGATACGCAGTATTTT

v_gene: TRBV10-3
d_gene: NA
j_gene: TRBJ1-6
abundance: NA
CDR3aa: CASREESSYNSPLHF
CDR3nt: TGTGCAAGCAGGGAGGAGAGCTCCTATAATTCACCCCTCCACTTT

v_gene: TRBV7-2
d_gene: NA
j_gene: TRBJ1-5
abundance: NA
CDR3aa: CASSPEGSIRGTQHF
CDR3nt: TGTGCCAGCAGCCCGGAGGGGTCGATTCGTGGGACCCAGCATTTT

v_gene: TRBV9
d_gene: NA
j_gene: TRBJ2-5
abundance: NA
CDR3aa: CASSVGRSQETQYF
CDR3nt: TGTGCCAGCAGCGTAGGTCGGAGTCAAGAGACCCAGTACTTC

v_gene: TRBV19
d_gene: TRBD2
j_gene: TRBJ2-1
abundance: NA
CDR3aa: CASSMPAGGNNEQFF
CDR3nt: TGTGCCAGTAGTATGCCAGCGGGGGGGAACAATGAGCAGTTCTTC

v_gene: TRBV5-8
d_gene: TRBD1
j_gene: TRBJ1-5
abundance: NA
CDR3aa: CASSRLRAGTAYSNQPQHF
CDR3nt: TGTGCCAGCAGCAGATTACGAGCCGGGACAGCGTATAGCAATCAGCCCCAGCATTTT

v_gene: TRBV19
d_gene: NA
j_gene: TRBJ1-1
abundance: once
CDR3aa: CASSVYRRAFF
CDR3nt: TGTGCCAGTAGTGTATACAGAAGAGCTTTCTTT

v_gene: TRBV2
d_gene: NA
j_gene: TRBJ2-5
abundance: NA
CDR3aa: CASSELGSLGYQETQYF
CDR3nt: TGTGCCAGCAGTGAACTTGGTAGCCTTGGCTACCAAGAGACCCAGTACTTC

v_gene: TRBV7-8
d_gene: TRBD1
j_gene: TRBJ1-2
abundance: NA
CDR3aa: CASSPTGQGIVGYGYTF
CDR3nt: TGTGCCAGCAGCCCAACGGGACAGGGGATAGTCGGCTATGGCTACACCTTC

v_gene: TRBV2
d_gene: TRBD2
j_gene: TRBJ2-7
abundance: NA
CDR3aa: CASSESGGSSYEQYF
CDR3nt: TGTGCCAGCAGTGAATCGGGGGGGAGCTCCTACGAGCAGTACTTC

v_gene: TRBV7-8
d_gene: NA
j_gene: TRBJ1-6
abundance: NA
CDR3aa: CASSLRQGNNSPLHF
CDR3nt: TGTGCCAGCAGCTTACGCCAGGGTAATAATTCACCCCTCCACTTT

v_gene: TRBV12-3/TRBV12-4
d_gene: NA
j_gene: TRBJ1-5
abundance: NA
CDR3aa: CASSPLYQPQHF
CDR3nt: TGTGCCAGCAGCCCGCTATATCAGCCCCAGCATTTT

v_gene: TRBV5-4
d_gene: TRBD1
j_gene: TRBJ1-4
abundance: once
CDR3aa: CASSLDRGREKLFF
CDR3nt: TGTGCCAGCAGCTTGGACAGGGGTCGGGAAAAACTGTTTTTT

v_gene: TRBV18
d_gene: NA
j_gene: TRBJ2-7
abundance: few
CDR3aa: CASSPAVFPYEQYF
CDR3nt: TGTGCCAGCTCACCGGCCGTATTCCCCTACGAGCAGTACTTC

v_gene: TRBV19
d_gene: NA
j_gene: TRBJ1-2
abundance: NA
CDR3aa: CASSIGGGVGYTF
CDR3nt: TGTGCCAGTAGTATAGGCGGAGGGGTCGGCTACACCTTC

v_gene: TRBV7-8
d_gene: TRBD1
j_gene: TRBJ2-7
abundance: NA
CDR3aa: CASSAGTGLFYEQYF
CDR3nt: TGTGCCAGCAGCGCCGGGACAGGGCTTTTCTACGAGCAGTACTTC

v_gene: TRBV5-6
d_gene: TRBD1
j_gene: TRBJ1-2
abundance: NA
CDR3aa: CASSFRGQGVGGYTF
CDR3nt: TGTGCCAGCAGCTTCCGTGGACAGGGGGTTGGAGGCTACACCTTC

v_gene: TRBV12-3/TRBV12-4
d_gene: NA
j_gene: TRBJ1-5
abundance: NA
CDR3aa: CASSGGAYQPQHF
CDR3nt: TGTGCCAGCAGTGGGGGGGCTTATCAGCCCCAGCATTTT

v_gene: TRBV15
d_gene: TRBD2
j_gene: TRBJ2-5
abundance: NA
CDR3aa: CATHRGGREETQYF
CDR3nt: TGTGCCACCCACCGGGGAGGGAGGGAGGAGACCCAGTACTTC

v_gene: TRBV5-8
d_gene: NA
j_gene: TRBJ2-1
abundance: NA
CDR3aa: CASSFTGNEQFF
CDR3nt: TGTGCCAGCAGCTTCACAGGTAATGAGCAGTTCTTC

v_gene: TRBV2
d_gene: TRBD1
j_gene: TRBJ2-7
abundance: NA
CDR3aa: CASKSDRVSYEQYF
CDR3nt: TGTGCCAGCAAGAGTGACAGGGTATCCTACGAGCAGTACTTC

v_gene: TRBV9
d_gene: NA
j_gene: TRBJ1-6
abundance: NA
CDR3aa: CASSVAGVVNSPLHF
CDR3nt: TGTGCCAGCAGCGTAGCAGGGGTCGTTAATTCACCCCTCCACTTT

v_gene: TRBV28
d_gene: NA
j_gene: TRBJ1-2
abundance: few
CDR3aa: CASTGGQLGYTF
CDR3nt: TGTGCCAGCACCGGTGGACAGCTTGGCTACACCTTC

v_gene: TRBV6-5
d_gene: TRBD1
j_gene: TRBJ1-3
abundance: NA
CDR3aa: CASTQQGQRGNTIYF
CDR3nt: TGTGCCAGCACACAACAGGGGCAAAGGGGTAACACCATATATTTT

v_gene: TRBV6-5
d_gene: NA
j_gene: TRBJ2-1
abundance: NA
CDR3aa: CASSPPGGPYNEQFF
CDR3nt: TGTGCCAGCAGCCCACCCGGGGGGCCCTACAATGAGCAGTTCTTC

v_gene: TRBV15
d_gene: TRBD2
j_gene: TRBJ2-2
abundance: NA
CDR3aa: CATSRDQAAGAFGELFF
CDR3nt: TGTGCCACCAGCAGAGACCAGGCAGCGGGAGCGTTCGGGGAGCTGTTTTTT

v_gene: TRBV9
d_gene: TRBD1
j_gene: TRBJ2-2
abundance: NA
CDR3aa: CASSTRQGAVGELFF
CDR3nt: TGTGCCAGCAGCACAAGACAGGGGGCTGTCGGGGAGCTGTTTTTT

v_gene: TRBV2
d_gene: TRBD2
j_gene: TRBJ2-2
abundance: NA
CDR3aa: CASSTRTSGGTGELFF
CDR3nt: TGTGCCAGCAGTACCCGGACTAGCGGAGGGACCGGGGAGCTGTTTTTT

v_gene: TRBV4-2
d_gene: TRBD1
j_gene: TRBJ2-7
abundance: few
CDR3aa: CASSRAGTGAGEQYF
CDR3nt: TGTGCCAGCAGCCGAGCCGGGACAGGGGCTGGCGAGCAGTACTTC

v_gene: TRBV7-9
d_gene: NA
j_gene: TRBJ2-5
abundance: NA
CDR3aa: CASSFSTTETQYF
CDR3nt: TGTGCCAGCAGCTTCTCGACAACAGAGACCCAGTACTTC

v_gene: TRBV7-7
d_gene: NA
j_gene: TRBJ2-1
abundance: NA
CDR3aa: CASSLSYNNEQFF
CDR3nt: TGTGCCAGCAGCTTAAGCTATAACAATGAGCAGTTCTTC

v_gene: TRBV29-1
d_gene: NA
j_gene: TRBJ2-1
abundance: NA
CDR3aa: CSVEEVWSSYNEQFF
CDR3nt: TGCAGCGTTGAAGAGGTCTGGAGCTCCTACAATGAGCAGTTCTTC

v_gene: TRBV3-1/TRBV3-2
d_gene: TRBD1
j_gene: TRBJ1-1
abundance: NA
CDR3aa: CASSQGGTGVEAFF
CDR3nt: TGTGCCAGCAGCCAAGGCGGGACAGGGGTAGAAGCTTTCTTT

v_gene: TRBV9
d_gene: NA
j_gene: TRBJ1-2
abundance: NA
CDR3aa: CASSTQVKANYGYTF
CDR3nt: TGTGCCAGCAGCACACAGGTTAAAGCTAACTATGGCTACACCTTC

v_gene: TRBV11-2
d_gene: NA
j_gene: TRBJ2-1
abundance: NA
CDR3aa: CASSPAPWTVGEQFF
CDR3nt: TGTGCCAGCAGCCCAGCTCCCTGGACAGTGGGTGAGCAGTTCTTC

v_gene: TRBV4-2
d_gene: NA
j_gene: TRBJ1-6
abundance: NA
CDR3aa: CASSTNQGGSSPLHF
CDR3nt: TGTGCCAGCAGCACGAATCAGGGAGGGAGTTCACCCCTCCACTTT

v_gene: TRBV19
d_gene: NA
j_gene: TRBJ2-7
abundance: NA
CDR3aa: CASSIKGGPYEQYF
CDR3nt: TGTGCCAGTAGTATAAAGGGGGGGCCCTACGAGCAGTACTTC

v_gene: TRBV28
d_gene: TRBD1
j_gene: TRBJ1-2
abundance: NA
CDR3aa: CASSRSQGVYGYTF
CDR3nt: TGTGCCAGCAGTCGCTCACAGGGGGTCTATGGCTACACCTTC

v_gene: TRBV7-2
d_gene: NA
j_gene: TRBJ2-5
abundance: NA
CDR3aa: CASSLTGSQYF
CDR3nt: TGTGCCAGCAGCTTAACAGGGTCCCAGTACTTC

v_gene: TRBV29-1
d_gene: TRBD1
j_gene: TRBJ2-7
abundance: NA
CDR3aa: CSVKGQGTSYEQYF
CDR3nt: TGCAGCGTCAAAGGACAGGGAACCTCCTACGAGCAGTACTTC

v_gene: TRBV6-5
d_gene: NA
j_gene: TRBJ2-1
abundance: NA
CDR3aa: CASGGRANSYNEQFF
CDR3nt: TGTGCCAGCGGGGGCAGGGCAAACTCCTACAATGAGCAGTTCTTC

v_gene: TRBV28
d_gene: TRBD1
j_gene: TRBJ2-7
abundance: once
CDR3aa: CASSFGTATYEQYF
CDR3nt: TGTGCCAGCAGTTTTGGGACAGCCACCTACGAGCAGTACTTC

v_gene: TRBV7-3
d_gene: TRBD2
j_gene: TRBJ2-2
abundance: NA
CDR3aa: CASSLGLAGNRELFF
CDR3nt: TGTGCCAGCAGCCTCGGACTAGCTGGAAACCGGGAGCTGTTTTTT

v_gene: TRBV28
d_gene: TRBD1
j_gene: TRBJ1-3
abundance: NA
CDR3aa: CASSPLGQGAVDSGNTIYF
CDR3nt: TGTGCCAGCAGCCCCTTGGGACAGGGGGCAGTAGACTCTGGAAACACCATATATTTT